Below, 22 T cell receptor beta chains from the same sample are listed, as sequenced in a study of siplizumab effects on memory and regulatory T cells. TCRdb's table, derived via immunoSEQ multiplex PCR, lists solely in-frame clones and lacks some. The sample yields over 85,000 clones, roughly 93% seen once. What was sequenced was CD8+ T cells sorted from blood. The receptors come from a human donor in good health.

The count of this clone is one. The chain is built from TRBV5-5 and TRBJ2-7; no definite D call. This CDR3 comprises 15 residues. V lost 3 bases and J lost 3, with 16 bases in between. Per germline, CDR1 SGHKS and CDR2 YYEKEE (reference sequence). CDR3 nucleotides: TGTGCCAGCAGCTGGTATAAGGAGATCGGCTACGAGCAGTACTTC. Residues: CASSWYKEIGYEQYF.

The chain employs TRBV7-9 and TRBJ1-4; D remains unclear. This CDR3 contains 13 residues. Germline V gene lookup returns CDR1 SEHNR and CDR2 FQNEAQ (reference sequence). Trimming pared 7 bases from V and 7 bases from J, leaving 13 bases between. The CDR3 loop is CASKAERGEKLFF. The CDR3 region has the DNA TGTGCCAGCAAGGCAGAACGAGGTGAAAAACTGTTTTTT.

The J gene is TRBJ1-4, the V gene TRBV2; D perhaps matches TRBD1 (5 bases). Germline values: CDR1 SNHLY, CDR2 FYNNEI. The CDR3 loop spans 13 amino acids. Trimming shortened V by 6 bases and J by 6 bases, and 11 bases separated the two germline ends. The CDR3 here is CASRAGTDEKLFF. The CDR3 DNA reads TGTGCCAGCAGAGCCGGGACTGATGAAAAACTGTTTTTT.

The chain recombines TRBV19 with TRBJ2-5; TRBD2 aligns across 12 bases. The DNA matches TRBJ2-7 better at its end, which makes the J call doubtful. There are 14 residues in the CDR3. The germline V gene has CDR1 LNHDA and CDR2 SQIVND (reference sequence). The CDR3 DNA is TGTGCCAGTAGTTTGACTAGCGGGAGCAACGAGCAGTACTTC. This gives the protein CASSLTSGSNEQYF.

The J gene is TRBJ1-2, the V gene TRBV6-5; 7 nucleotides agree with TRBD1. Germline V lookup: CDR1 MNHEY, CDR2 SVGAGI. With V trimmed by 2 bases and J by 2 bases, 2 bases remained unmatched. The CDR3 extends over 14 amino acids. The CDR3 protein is CASSYRQGNYGYTF. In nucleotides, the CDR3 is TGTGCCAGCAGTTACAGACAGGGAAACTATGGCTACACCTTC.

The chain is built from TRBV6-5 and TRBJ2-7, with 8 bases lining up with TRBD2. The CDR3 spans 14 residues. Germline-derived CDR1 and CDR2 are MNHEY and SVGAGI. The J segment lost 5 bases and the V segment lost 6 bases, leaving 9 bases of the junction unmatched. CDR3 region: CASSLSGSKDEQYF. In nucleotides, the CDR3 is TGTGCCAGCAGCTTAAGCGGGAGTAAAGACGAGCAGTACTTC.

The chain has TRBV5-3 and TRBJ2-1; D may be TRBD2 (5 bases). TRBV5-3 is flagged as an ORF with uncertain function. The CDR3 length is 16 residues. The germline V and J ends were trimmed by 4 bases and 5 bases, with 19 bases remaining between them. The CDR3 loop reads CARSLWRIIPHNEQFF. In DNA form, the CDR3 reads TGTGCCAGAAGCCTTTGGAGGATAATCCCCCACAATGAGCAGTTCTTC.

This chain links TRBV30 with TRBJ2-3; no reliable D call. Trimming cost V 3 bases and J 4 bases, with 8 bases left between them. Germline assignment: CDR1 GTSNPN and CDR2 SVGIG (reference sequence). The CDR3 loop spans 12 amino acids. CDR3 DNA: TGTGCCTGGAGCGGCGGAGCAGATACGCAGTATTTT. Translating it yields CAWSGGADTQYF.

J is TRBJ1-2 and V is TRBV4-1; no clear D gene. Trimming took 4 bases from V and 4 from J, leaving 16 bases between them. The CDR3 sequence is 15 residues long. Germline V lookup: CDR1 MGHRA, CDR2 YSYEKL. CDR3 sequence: CASSRESRSTYGYTF. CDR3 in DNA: TGCGCCAGCAGCCGAGAGAGTCGGTCAACCTATGGCTACACCTTC.

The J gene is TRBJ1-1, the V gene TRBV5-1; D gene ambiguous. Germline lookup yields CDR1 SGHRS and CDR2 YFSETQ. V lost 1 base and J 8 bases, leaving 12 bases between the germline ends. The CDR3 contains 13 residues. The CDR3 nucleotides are TGCGCCAGCAGCTTGTATCGCGGGTACGAAGCTTTCTTT. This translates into CASSLYRGYEAFF.

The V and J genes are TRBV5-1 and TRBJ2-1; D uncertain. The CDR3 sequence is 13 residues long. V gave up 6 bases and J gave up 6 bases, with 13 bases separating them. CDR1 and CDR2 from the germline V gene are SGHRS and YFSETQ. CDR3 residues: CASTSSLTNEQFF. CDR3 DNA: TGCGCCAGCACGAGCTCGCTGACCAATGAGCAGTTCTTC.

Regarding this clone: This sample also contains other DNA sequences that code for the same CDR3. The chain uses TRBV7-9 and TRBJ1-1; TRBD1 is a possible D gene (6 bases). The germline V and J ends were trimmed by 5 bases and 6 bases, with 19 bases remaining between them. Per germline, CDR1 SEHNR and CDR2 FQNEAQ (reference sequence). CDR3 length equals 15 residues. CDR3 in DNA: TGTGCCAGCAGCCCGACCCAGGGGAATGGGGCTGAAGCTTTCTTT. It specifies CASSPTQGNGAEAFF.

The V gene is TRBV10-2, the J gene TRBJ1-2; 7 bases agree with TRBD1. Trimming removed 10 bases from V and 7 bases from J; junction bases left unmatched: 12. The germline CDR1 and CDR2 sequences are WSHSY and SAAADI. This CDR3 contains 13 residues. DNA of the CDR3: TGCGCCACCAGACAGGGTGGGTTCAGTGGCTACACCTTC. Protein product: CATRQGGFSGYTF.

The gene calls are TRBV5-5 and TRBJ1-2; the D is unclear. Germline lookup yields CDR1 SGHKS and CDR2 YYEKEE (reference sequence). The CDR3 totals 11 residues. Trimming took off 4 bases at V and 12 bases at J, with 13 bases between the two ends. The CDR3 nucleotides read TGTGCCAGCAGCCTTTGGGCCGAGGACACCTTC. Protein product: CASSLWAEDTF.

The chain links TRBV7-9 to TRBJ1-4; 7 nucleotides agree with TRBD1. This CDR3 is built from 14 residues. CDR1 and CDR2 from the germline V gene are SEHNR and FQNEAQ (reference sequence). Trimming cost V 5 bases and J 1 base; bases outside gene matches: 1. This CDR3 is CASSRQGTNEKLFF. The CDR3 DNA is TGTGCCAGCAGCAGACAGGGAACTAATGAAAAACTGTTTTTT.

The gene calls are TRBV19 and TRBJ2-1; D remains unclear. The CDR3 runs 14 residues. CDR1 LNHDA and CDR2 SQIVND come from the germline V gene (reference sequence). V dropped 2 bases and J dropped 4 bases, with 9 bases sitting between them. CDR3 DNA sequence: TGTGCCAGTAGTATAAGTGTATCTTACAATGAGCAGTTCTTC. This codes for CASSISVSYNEQFF. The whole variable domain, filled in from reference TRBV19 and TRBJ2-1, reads DGGITQSPKYLFRKEGQNVTLSCEQNLNHDAMYWYRQDPGQGLRLIYYSQIVNDFQKGDIAEGYSVSREKKESFPLTVTSAQKNPTAFYLCASSISVSYNEQFFGPGTRLTVL.

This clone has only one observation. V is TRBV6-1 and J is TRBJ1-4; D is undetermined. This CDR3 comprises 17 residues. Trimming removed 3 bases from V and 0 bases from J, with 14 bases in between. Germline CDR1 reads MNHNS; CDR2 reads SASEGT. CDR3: CASSEINTLSTNEKLFF. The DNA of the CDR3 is TGTGCCAGCAGTGAGATCAATACCCTTTCAACTAATGAAAAACTGTTTTTT.

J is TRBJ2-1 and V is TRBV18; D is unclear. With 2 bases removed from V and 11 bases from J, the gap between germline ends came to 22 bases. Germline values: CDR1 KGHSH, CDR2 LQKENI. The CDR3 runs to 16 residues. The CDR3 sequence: CASSPFSSPYKDQQFF. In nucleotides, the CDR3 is TGTGCCAGCTCACCATTTTCCTCCCCCTATAAGGACCAGCAGTTCTTC.

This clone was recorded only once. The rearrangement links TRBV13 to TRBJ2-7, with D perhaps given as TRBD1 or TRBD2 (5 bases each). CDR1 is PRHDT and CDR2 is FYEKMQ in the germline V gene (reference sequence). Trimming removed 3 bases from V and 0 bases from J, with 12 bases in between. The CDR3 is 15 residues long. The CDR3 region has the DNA TGTGCCAGCAGCTTGGGACGCCTGAGCTCCTACGAGCAGTACTTC. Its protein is CASSLGRLSSYEQYF.

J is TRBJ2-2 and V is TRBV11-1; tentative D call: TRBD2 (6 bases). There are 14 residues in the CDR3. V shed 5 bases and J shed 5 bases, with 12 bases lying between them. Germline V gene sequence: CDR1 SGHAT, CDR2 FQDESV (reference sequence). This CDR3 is CASSENRGTGELFF. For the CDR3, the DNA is TGTGCCAGCAGCGAGAACCGGGGGACCGGGGAGCTGTTTTTT.

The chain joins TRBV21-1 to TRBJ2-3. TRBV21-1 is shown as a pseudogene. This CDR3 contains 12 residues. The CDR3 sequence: CASTSPRLAQYF. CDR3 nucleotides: TGTGCCAGCACCTCCCCCCGGCTTGCGCAGTATTTT.

The CDR3 reads CASRGGTGNTEAFF. CDR3 in DNA: TGCGCCAGCAGGGGGGGGACAGGGAACACTGAAGCTTTCTTT. The V call is TRBV10-2, the J call TRBJ1-1, with 8 bases lining up with TRBD1. Germline loops: CDR1 WSHSY, CDR2 SAAADI. This CDR3 is 14 amino acids long. V shed 6 bases and J 1 base; nucleotides not matched to a gene: 4.